The 31 T cell receptor beta chains below all came from one sample that was sequenced in a study of identical twins. TCRdb recomputed calls from the 5' RACE reads with MiXCR, one row per CDR3 protein. Of about 890,000 distinct CDR3 sequences in the sample, roughly 12% are singletons; the top ten hold around 1.5%. These data were likewise used in another study, on yellow fever vaccine responses in identical twins.

The sample comprised PBMCs. The source of these receptors is a young woman in good health.

The chain links TRBV20-1 to TRBJ2-2, with 9 bases that match TRBD1. CDR1 and CDR2 (germline): DFQATT, SNEGSKA (reference sequence). Germline trimming cut 3 bases from V and 3 bases from J; bases unmatched to any gene: 5. This CDR3 region has 15 residues. CDR3 in amino acids: CSARRTGEHTGELFF. DNA of the CDR3: TGCAGTGCTAGGAGGACAGGGGAACACACCGGGGAGCTGTTTTTT.

J is TRBJ2-3 and V is TRBV10-3, with no clear D. From germline, CDR1 is ENHRY and CDR2 SYGVKD. Trimming left V 3 bases short and J 3 bases short, with 13 bases between. The CDR3 runs to 15 residues. The CDR3 DNA follows: TGTGCCATCAGTGACCGACTTGCCGAGACAGATACGCAGTATTTT. Translation: CAISDRLAETDTQYF.

This clonotype was seen more than once but under ten times. CDR3 bases: TGTGCCAGCAGCTTAGCGACCTGGGGGCCCGGCGGTGGCTACACCTTC. Protein: CASSLATWGPGGGYTF. This sequence joins TRBV7-9 and TRBJ1-2; possibly TRBD1 for D (6 bases). Germline V gene lookup returns CDR1 SEHNR and CDR2 FQNEAQ (reference sequence). CDR3 length: 16 residues. The ends were cut back, 0 bases at V and 7 bases at J, with 18 bases in the middle.

In its sample, this clonotype was seen many times. The rearrangement links TRBV6-2 or TRBV6-3 to TRBJ2-2; maybe TRBD2 (5 bases). Germline V gene sequence: CDR1 MNHEY, CDR2 SVGEGT. The CDR3 is 16 amino acids. The germline V and J ends were trimmed by 6 bases and 4 bases, with 18 bases remaining between them. CDR3 in DNA: TGTGCCAGCAGCTTCGGACGGGGATGGAGCACCGGGGAGCTGTTTTTT. Its protein is CASSFGRGWSTGELFF.

A few counts support this clonotype. This sequence joins TRBV12-3 or TRBV12-4 and TRBJ2-1; 10 nucleotides align to TRBD2. The trim removed 4 bases at V and 6 bases at J, leaving 6 bases unmatched. The length of the CDR3 is 15 residues. The CDR3 nucleotides read TGTGCCAGCAGTTCCGGGACTAGCGTTGCCAATGAGCAGTTCTTC. Translated: CASSSGTSVANEQFF.

This clonotype has ten or more counts. This chain connects TRBV12-3 or TRBV12-4 to TRBJ1-5; D gene ambiguous. V gave up 2 bases and J gave up 1 base, with 3 bases separating them. This CDR3 contains 13 residues. The CDR3, as DNA: TGTGCCAGCAGTTTAAGGAGCAATCAGCCCCAGCATTTT. Its translation: CASSLRSNQPQHF.

The rearrangement uses TRBV7-8 and TRBJ2-2, with 12 positions matching TRBD2. Per germline, CDR1 SGHVS and CDR2 FQNEAQ. Trimming cost V 4 bases and J 3 bases; bases outside gene matches: 9. The CDR3 has 18 residues. The CDR3 sequence is CASSSRTSGMGYTGELFF. The CDR3 nucleotides read TGTGCCAGCAGCTCGCGGACTAGCGGGATGGGGTACACCGGGGAGCTGTTTTTT.

This clonotype was recorded a few times. The rearrangement links TRBV11-2 to TRBJ2-3; D unresolved. The V end was cut by 0 bases, the J end by 4 bases, with 2 bases between. CDR1 and CDR2 (germline): SGHAT, FQNNGV. The CDR3 length is 12 residues. CDR3 sequence: CASSLESDTQYF. CDR3 sequence (DNA): TGTGCCAGCAGCTTAGAATCAGATACGCAGTATTTT. Complete variable domain (other parts from reference TRBV11-2 and TRBJ2-3): EAGVAQSPRYKIIEKRQSVAFWCNPISGHATLYWYQQILGQGPKLLIQFQNNGVVDDSQLPKDRFSAERLKGVDSTLKIQPAKLEDSAVYLCASSLESDTQYFGPGTRLTVL.

CDR3 DNA: TGTGCCAGCAGCTTAGGGCGGATAGCTTCAAATGAGCAGTTCTTC. Encoded protein: CASSLGRIASNEQFF. The chain couples TRBV7-8 to TRBJ2-1; D is unclear. CDR1 and CDR2 (germline): SGHVS, FQNEAQ. CDR3 length: 15 amino acids. The ends were cut back, 1 base at V and 7 bases at J, with 14 bases in the middle.

The chain carries TRBV5-1 and TRBJ2-1, with D unclear. Looked up from germline, CDR1 is SGHRS and CDR2 is YFSETQ. CDR3 size: 16 residues. V was trimmed by 0 bases and J by 0 bases, leaving 10 bases between them. CDR3: CASSLGHLSSYNEQFF. The CDR3 DNA follows: TGCGCCAGCAGCTTGGGGCACCTGAGCTCCTACAATGAGCAGTTCTTC.

This clonotype has only a few counts. This chain links TRBV4-2 with TRBJ2-7; no definite D call. Trimming stripped 1 base from V and 6 bases from J, with 10 bases between. Germline assignment: CDR1 LGHNA and CDR2 YNFKEQ. This CDR3 has 13 amino acids. CDR3 protein: CASSQGVESEQYF. CDR3 nucleotides: TGTGCCAGCAGCCAAGGGGTAGAATCCGAGCAGTACTTC.

This chain uses TRBV27 with TRBJ2-4; 10 nucleotides agree with TRBD1. CDR3 length: 15 amino acids. The trim removed 6 bases at V and 1 base at J, leaving 3 bases unmatched. Looked up from germline, CDR1 is MNHEY and CDR2 is SMNVEV (reference sequence). CDR3 sequence: CASSRQGAAKNIQYF. For the CDR3, the DNA is TGTGCCAGCAGCCGACAGGGGGCGGCCAAAAACATTCAGTACTTC.

The CDR3 reads CSAPGTGDLSYGYTF. CDR3 DNA: TGCAGTGCTCCCGGGACAGGGGATCTCTCCTATGGCTACACCTTC. The chain carries TRBV20-1 and TRBJ1-2, with TRBD1 identical over 10 bases. CDR1 and CDR2 from the germline V gene are DFQATT and SNEGSKA (reference sequence). The V segment lost 5 bases and the J segment 4 bases; nucleotides outside the gene matches: 10. The CDR3 is 15 residues long.

The rearrangement links TRBV20-1 to TRBJ1-6; D remains ambiguous. Germline values: CDR1 DFQATT, CDR2 SNEGSKA (reference sequence). V shed 3 bases and J shed 0 bases, with 12 bases lying between them. CDR3 size: 16 residues. The CDR3 sequence: CSASFQSSSYNSPLHF. The CDR3, as DNA: TGCAGTGCTAGCTTCCAGTCGAGCTCCTATAATTCACCCCTCCACTTT.

The CDR3 region has the DNA TGCAGCGTTGGCGGACTGATAGAGACCCAGTACTTC. This sequence encodes CSVGGLIETQYF. The rearrangement joins TRBV29-1 to TRBJ2-5; D is possibly TRBD2 (5 bases). The V end was cut by 4 bases, the J end by 4 bases, with 10 bases between. The CDR3 is 12 residues long. In germline, CDR1 is SQVTM, CDR2 ANQGSEA. The full variable domain, its missing parts supplied by reference TRBV29-1 and TRBJ2-5, is SAVISQKPSRDICQRGTSLTIQCQVDSQVTMMFWYRQQPGQSLTLIATANQGSEATYESGFVIDKFPISRPNLTFSTLTVSNMSPEDSSIYLCSVGGLIETQYFGPGTRLLVL.

In its sample, this clonotype was seen a few times. The rearrangement links TRBV2 to TRBJ1-5; D remains ambiguous. With 3 bases removed from V and 5 bases from J, the gap between germline ends came to 5 bases. The CDR3 spans 12 residues. CDR1 and CDR2 (germline): SNHLY, FYNNEI. The CDR3 DNA follows: TGTGCCAGCAGTGATCCCTATCAGCCCCAGCATTTT. Encoded protein: CASSDPYQPQHF. Combining the CDR3 with reference TRBV2 and TRBJ1-5 gives the whole variable domain EPEVTQTPSHQVTQMGQEVILRCVPISNHLYFYWYRQILGQKVEFLVSFYNNEISEKSEIFDDQFSVERPDGSNFTLKIRSTKLEDSAMYFCASSDPYQPQHFGDGTRLSIL.

Here the CDR3 reads CASSQVIRTGNGYEQYV. CDR3 bases: TGTGCCAGCAGCCAAGTTATACGAACAGGCAATGGGTACGAGCAGTACGTC. This sequence joins TRBV14 and TRBJ2-7, with D tentatively TRBD1 (5 bases). The CDR3 is 17 amino acids. CDR1 SGHDN and CDR2 FVKESK come from the germline V gene. Trimming cost V 1 base and J 4 bases, with 20 bases left between them.

The sample holds a few counts of this clonotype. The J gene is TRBJ1-6, the V gene TRBV29-1, with TRBD1 identical over 8 bases. The germline gives CDR1 SQVTM, CDR2 ANQGSEA. This CDR3 contains 16 residues. Trimming removed 6 bases from V and 0 bases from J; junction bases left unmatched: 7. CDR3 sequence reads: CSVITGGRSYNSPLHF. As DNA, the CDR3 is TGCAGCGTGATTACAGGGGGACGCTCCTATAATTCACCCCTCCACTTT.

This clonotype came up a few times. The chain has TRBV10-2 and TRBJ2-2; 12 bases are shared with TRBD2. The CDR3 covers 18 residues. CDR1 and CDR2 from the germline V gene are WSHSY and SAAADI. The V and J ends lost 3 bases and 4 bases, in that order; junction bases with no gene match: 9. This chain's CDR3 is CASSDPKLAGGSTGELFF. The CDR3 coding sequence is TGCGCCAGCAGTGACCCTAAGCTAGCGGGGGGGAGCACCGGGGAGCTGTTTTTT.

This clonotype turned up a few times. This sequence joins TRBV11-2 and TRBJ1-5; D might be TRBD1 (6 bases). Trimming took off 4 bases at V and 4 bases at J, with 11 bases between the two ends. The CDR3 contains 14 residues. Germline lookup yields CDR1 SGHAT and CDR2 FQNNGV. The CDR3 nucleotides read TGTGCCAGCAGCTCGGGACAACTAAATCAGCCCCAGCATTTT. It translates to CASSSGQLNQPQHF.

In this sample, this clonotype turned up a few times. The rearrangement links TRBV3-1 to TRBJ1-6; D remains ambiguous. Per germline, CDR1 LGHDT and CDR2 YNNKEL (reference sequence). The V and J ends lost 1 base and 16 bases respectively, with 11 bases between them. This CDR3 has 12 residues. CDR3 in DNA: TGTGCCAGCAGCCAAGGGGTCGGCAGACTCCACTTT. Residues: CASSQGVGRLHF.

The sample holds a few counts of this clonotype. The rearrangement links TRBV4-1 to TRBJ1-2; perhaps TRBD1 as D (5 bases). V was pared by 4 bases and J by 8 bases, with 17 bases between. Germline V CDR1 and CDR2: MGHRA, YSYEKL. CDR3 length: 14 residues. The CDR3 nucleotides are TGCGCCAGCAGCCGAGGAGGAGCAGGGTACGGCTACACCTTC. This encodes CASSRGGAGYGYTF.

The chain uses TRBV19 and TRBJ1-6; D is unclear. The CDR3 consists of 16 residues. The V end lost 6 bases, the J end lost 6 bases, and 18 bases lay between the germline ends. Germline-derived CDR1 and CDR2 are LNHDA and SQIVND (reference sequence). The CDR3, as DNA: TGTGCCAGTAGCCTTGAGAGGGCAGCATCTAATTCACCCCTCCACTTT. Its protein is CASSLERAASNSPLHF.

This clonotype was seen repeatedly, ten times or more. V usage is TRBV5-1 and J usage is TRBJ1-2; D is ambiguous. Trimming cost V 3 bases and J 0 bases, with 6 bases left between them. Germline-derived CDR1 and CDR2 are SGHRS and YFSETQ. The CDR3 has 13 amino acids. This chain's CDR3 is CASSYGSNYGYTF. In DNA, the CDR3 is TGCGCCAGCAGCTACGGGTCTAACTATGGCTACACCTTC.

In its sample, this clonotype was seen a few times. This chain joins TRBV4-1 and TRBJ2-5; 7 nucleotides align to TRBD1. The V gene's germline CDR1 is MGHRA and CDR2 YSYEKL. V lost 3 bases, J lost 2 bases, and 6 bases stayed unmatched. The CDR3 totals 15 residues. The CDR3: CASSHPGTAQETQYF. The CDR3 DNA sequence: TGCGCCAGCAGCCACCCCGGGACAGCTCAAGAGACCCAGTACTTC.

V and J are TRBV10-3 and TRBJ2-5; 14 bases align to TRBD2. The CDR3 is 16 amino acids. CDR1 is ENHRY and CDR2 is SYGVKD in the germline V gene. Germline trimming cut 2 bases from V and 5 bases from J; bases unmatched to any gene: 4. In nucleotides, the CDR3 is TGTGCCATCAGTGAGCCGGGACTAGCGGGAGTTGAGACCCAGTACTTC. This encodes CAISEPGLAGVETQYF.

This clonotype was seen only a few times. This chain connects TRBV10-1 to TRBJ1-2, with TRBD1 identical over 7 bases. The CDR3 sequence is 14 residues long. With V trimmed by 0 bases and J by 8 bases, 6 bases remained unmatched. Germline V CDR1 and CDR2: WNHNN, SYGVQD (reference sequence). The CDR3 region is CASSESTGVGGYTF. Here the CDR3 DNA reads TGCGCCAGCAGTGAGTCTACAGGGGTTGGGGGCTACACCTTC.

The chain couples TRBV20-1 to TRBJ2-4; weak D call: TRBD2 (6 bases). Germline assignment: CDR1 DFQATT and CDR2 SNEGSKA (reference sequence). Trimming removed 3 bases at V and 8 bases at J, with 17 bases between. This CDR3 has 14 residues. The CDR3 reads CSARVGGALDIQYF. The CDR3 DNA reads TGCAGTGCTAGGGTGGGGGGAGCGTTGGACATTCAGTACTTC.

This clonotype was found many times. This chain uses TRBV10-3 with TRBJ2-1; perhaps TRBD2 as D (6 bases). The CDR3 is 14 residues long. Trimming cost V 3 bases and J 15 bases, with 21 bases left between them. Per germline, CDR1 ENHRY and CDR2 SYGVKD. CDR3 loop: CAISDGVNDGSTFF. CDR3 in DNA: TGTGCCATCAGTGATGGGGTAAACGACGGGAGTACGTTCTTC.

This clonotype came up a few times. The V call is TRBV3-1, the J call TRBJ1-2; D ambiguous. The CDR3 extends over 14 amino acids. Per the germline V gene, CDR1 is LGHDT and CDR2 is YNNKEL (reference sequence). The V end lost 4 bases, the J end lost 8 bases, and 17 bases lay between the germline ends. CDR3 DNA: TGTGCCAGCAGCCGAGTCCAGAGGGAATCAGGCTACACCTTC. Translated, it gives CASSRVQRESGYTF.

This clonotype showed up many times. This chain connects TRBV6-1 to TRBJ1-4; D perhaps matches TRBD1 (5 bases). From germline, CDR1 is MNHNS and CDR2 SASEGT. The CDR3 runs to 15 residues. Trimming cost V 6 bases and J 8 bases, with 19 bases left between them. The CDR3, as DNA: TGTGCCAGCAGCCCGTGGGGGGGAAAGGAGGAAAAACTGTTTTTT. Its protein is CASSPWGGKEEKLFF.